A selection of T cell receptor beta chains follows, all from one sample in a study of cytomegalovirus exposure and HLA in healthy donors. Profiling relied on immunoSEQ multiplex PCR, and the TCRdb table lists in-frame clones only, not all of them. The sample includes 150,000 to 200,000 clones, 86% of them seen just once. The sequenced sample consisted of PBMCs. Every receptor here comes from a woman aged 18-30 years in good health and CMV-seronegative. Both conserved end residues are part of each CDR3. The D gene is left open where the match is weak. The size of a clone is reported for some rows only, either as once, few or many, or as a class for expanded clones.

abundance | j_gene | v_gene | d_gene | CDR3nt | CDR3aa
NA | TRBJ2-2 | TRBV10-3 | NA | TGTGCCATCAGCAGGGACACCGGGGAGCTGTTTTTT | CAISRDTGELFF
NA | TRBJ2-3 | TRBV14 | NA | TGTGCCAGCAGTCCTAGCTTGTTTACAGATACGCAGTATTTT | CASSPSLFTDTQYF
NA | TRBJ1-5 | TRBV2 | NA | TGTGCCAGCAGTGCCCTCGGGTATAGCAATCAGCCCCAGCATTTT | CASSALGYSNQPQHF
NA | TRBJ1-1 | TRBV9 | NA | TGTGCCAGCAGCGTACCCGACACCCCCCCTACAGGGACGAACCTTATGAACACTGAAGCTTTCTTT | CASSVPDTPPTGTNLMNTEAFF
NA | TRBJ1-5 | TRBV27 | NA | TGTGCCAGCAGTTTATTAGGACAGAACAATCAGCCCCAGCATTTT | CASSLLGQNNQPQHF
NA | TRBJ1-3 | TRBV5-1 | NA | TGCGCCAGCAGCAGCGCGGGAGCCTCTGGAAACACCATATATTTT | CASSSAGASGNTIYF
NA | TRBJ1-3 | TRBV30 | NA | TGTGCCTGGACAGACTGGAGCTCTGGAAACACCATATATTTT | CAWTDWSSGNTIYF
NA | TRBJ1-2 | TRBV4-2 | NA | TGTGCCAGCAGCCAAGTAGTCCCCGATGGCTACACCTTC | CASSQVVPDGYTF
few | TRBJ2-3 | TRBV19 | NA | TGTGCCAGTAGTGTCCGGGTGGATACGCAGTATTTT | CASSVRVDTQYF
NA | TRBJ1-2 | TRBV5-1 | TRBD1 | TGCGCCAGCAGCTACTATACCGGGACAGGGGGCGGCGGAGGCTACACCTTC | CASSYYTGTGGGGGYTF
NA | TRBJ2-1 | TRBV7-8 | TRBD2 | TGTGCCAGCAGCCAAGATAGCGGGAGGGTAAATGAGCAGTTCTTC | CASSQDSGRVNEQFF
many | TRBJ2-5 | TRBV4-2 | NA | TGTGCCAGCAGCCAATCTTTTTCCGAGGAGGTAGAGACCCAGTACTTC | CASSQSFSEEVETQYF
NA | TRBJ1-1 | TRBV10-3 | TRBD1 | TGTGCCATCAGTGAACCAAAATCGGGACAGCGGAACACTGAAGCTTTCTTT | CAISEPKSGQRNTEAFF
NA | TRBJ2-5 | TRBV30 | NA | TGTGCCTGGAGTAGGGCAGGGCTTCAAGAGACCCAGTACTTC | CAWSRAGLQETQYF
NA | TRBJ2-1 | TRBV19 | TRBD2 | TGTGCCAGTAGTCTAGGACTAGCCCCCTACAATGAGCAGTTCTTC | CASSLGLAPYNEQFF
NA | TRBJ2-1 | TRBV6-5 | TRBD1 | TGTGCCAGCAGCCGGACAGGGAATGAGCAGTTCTTC | CASSRTGNEQFF
NA | TRBJ1-2 | TRBV19 | NA | TGTGCCAGTATTGGGGGCGAGTATGGCTACACCTTC | CASIGGEYGYTF
NA | TRBJ1-2 | TRBV19 | NA | TGTGCCACCAGGTCCAGTATTGGGGGGACTAATGGCTACACCTTC | CATRSSIGGTNGYTF
NA | TRBJ1-4 | TRBV30 | TRBD1 | TGTGCCTGGAGTTGGACAGGGTTTGAAAAACTGTTTTTT | CAWSWTGFEKLFF
NA | TRBJ2-7 | TRBV10-1 | TRBD2 | TGCGCCAGCAGTGAGACTAGCGGGGACCGCTACGAGCAGTACTTC | CASSETSGDRYEQYF
NA | TRBJ2-1 | TRBV5-1 | TRBD2 | TGCGCCAGCAGCTTCACACTAGCGGGAGCAAATGAGCAGTTCTTC | CASSFTLAGANEQFF
NA | TRBJ2-1 | TRBV9 | TRBD2 | TGTGCCAGCGGGGGACTAACAACATACAATGAGCAGTTCTTC | CASGGLTTYNEQFF
NA | TRBJ1-3 | TRBV5-6 | NA | TGTGCCAGCAGCTTGGGTTCTTCGGGAAACACCATATATTTT | CASSLGSSGNTIYF
NA | TRBJ1-1 | TRBV5-1 | NA | TGCGCCAGCAGCTTGGGTGACCGACTAAGGGTCACTGAAGCTTTCTTT | CASSLGDRLRVTEAFF
NA | TRBJ1-1 | TRBV30 | NA | TGTGCCTGGAGCGTGGGGGGATGGGGCACTGAAGCTTTCTTT | CAWSVGGWGTEAFF
NA | TRBJ2-1 | TRBV2 | TRBD1 | TGTGCCAGCAGTGGACGACAGGGGGGGATCGCTGACAATGAGCAGTTCTTC | CASSGRQGGIADNEQFF
NA | TRBJ2-5 | TRBV10-3 | TRBD2 | TGTGCCATCAGTGATCGTCTACTAGCGGGATCGGAGACCCAGTACTTC | CAISDRLLAGSETQYF
NA | TRBJ2-4 | TRBV7-2 | NA | TGTGCCAGCAGCTATGGCGGGGCCCCTAACATTCAGTACTTC | CASSYGGAPNIQYF